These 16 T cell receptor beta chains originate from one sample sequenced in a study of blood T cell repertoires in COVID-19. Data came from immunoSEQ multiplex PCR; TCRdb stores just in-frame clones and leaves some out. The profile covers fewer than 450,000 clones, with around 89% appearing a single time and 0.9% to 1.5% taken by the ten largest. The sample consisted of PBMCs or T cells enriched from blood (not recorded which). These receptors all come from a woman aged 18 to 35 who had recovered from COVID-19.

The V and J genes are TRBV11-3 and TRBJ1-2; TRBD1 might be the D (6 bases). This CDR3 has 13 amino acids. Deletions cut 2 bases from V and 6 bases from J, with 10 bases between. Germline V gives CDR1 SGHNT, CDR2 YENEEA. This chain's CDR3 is CASSLRGGHGYTF. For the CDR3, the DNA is TGTGCCAGCAGCTTACGAGGGGGTCATGGCTACACCTTC.

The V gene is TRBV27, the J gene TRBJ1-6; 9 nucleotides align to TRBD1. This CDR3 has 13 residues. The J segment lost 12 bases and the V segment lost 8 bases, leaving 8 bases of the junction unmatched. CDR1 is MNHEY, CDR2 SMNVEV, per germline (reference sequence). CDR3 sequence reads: CASARTGEEPLHF. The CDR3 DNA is TGTGCCAGCGCGAGGACAGGGGAGGAACCCCTCCACTTT.

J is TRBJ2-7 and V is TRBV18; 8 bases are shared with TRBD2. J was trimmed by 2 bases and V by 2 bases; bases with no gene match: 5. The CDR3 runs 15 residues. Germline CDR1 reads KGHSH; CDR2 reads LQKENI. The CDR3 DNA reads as TGTGCCAGCTCACCATACTCGGGGGGGCCCTACGAGCAGTACTTC. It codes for CASSPYSGGPYEQYF.

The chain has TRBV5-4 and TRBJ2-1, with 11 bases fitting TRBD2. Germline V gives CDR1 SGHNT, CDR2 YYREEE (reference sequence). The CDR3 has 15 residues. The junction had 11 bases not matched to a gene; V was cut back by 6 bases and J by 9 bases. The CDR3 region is CASNSLAGGPREQFF. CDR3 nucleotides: TGTGCCAGCAACTCATTAGCGGGGGGGCCCCGTGAGCAGTTCTTC.

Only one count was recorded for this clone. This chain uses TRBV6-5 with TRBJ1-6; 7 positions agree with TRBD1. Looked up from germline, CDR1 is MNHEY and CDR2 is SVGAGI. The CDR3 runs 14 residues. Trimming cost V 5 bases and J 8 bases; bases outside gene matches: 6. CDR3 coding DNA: TGTGCCAGCAGTAAGGGACAGCTTGATTCACCCCTCCACTTT. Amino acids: CASSKGQLDSPLHF.

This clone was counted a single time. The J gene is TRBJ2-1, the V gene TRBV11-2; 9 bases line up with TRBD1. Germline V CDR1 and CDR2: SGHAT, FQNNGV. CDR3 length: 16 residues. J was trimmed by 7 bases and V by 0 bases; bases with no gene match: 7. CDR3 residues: CASSLEPPGTGNEQFF. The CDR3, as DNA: TGTGCCAGCAGCTTAGAGCCCCCGGGGACAGGGAATGAGCAGTTCTTC.

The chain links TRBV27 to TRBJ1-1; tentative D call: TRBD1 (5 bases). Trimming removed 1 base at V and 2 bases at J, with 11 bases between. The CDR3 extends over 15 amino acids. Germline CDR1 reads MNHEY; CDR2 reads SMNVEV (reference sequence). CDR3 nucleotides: TGTGCCAGCAGTTTATGGGGGGAGTTAAACACTGAAGCTTTCTTT. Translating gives CASSLWGELNTEAFF.

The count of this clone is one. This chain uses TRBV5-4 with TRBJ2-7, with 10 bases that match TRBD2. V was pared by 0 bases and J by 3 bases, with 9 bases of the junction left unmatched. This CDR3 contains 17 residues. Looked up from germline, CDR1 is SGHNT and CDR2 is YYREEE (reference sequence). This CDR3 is CASSLVQQSSGGYEQYF. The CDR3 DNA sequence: TGTGCCAGCAGCTTGGTCCAACAGTCTAGCGGGGGCTACGAGCAGTACTTC.

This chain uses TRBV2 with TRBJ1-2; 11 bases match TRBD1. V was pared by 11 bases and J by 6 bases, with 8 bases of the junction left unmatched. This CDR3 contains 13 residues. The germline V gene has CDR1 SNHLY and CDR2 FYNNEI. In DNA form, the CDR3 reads TGTGCCCACCCGGGACAGGGGGGGCATGGCTACACCTTC. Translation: CAHPGQGGHGYTF.

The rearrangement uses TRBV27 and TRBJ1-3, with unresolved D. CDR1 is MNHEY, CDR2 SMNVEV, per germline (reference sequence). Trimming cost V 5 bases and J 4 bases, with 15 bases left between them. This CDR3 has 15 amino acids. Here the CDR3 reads CASSPGLKRGNTIYF. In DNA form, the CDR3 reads TGTGCCAGCAGTCCGGGGTTGAAGAGAGGAAACACCATATATTTT.

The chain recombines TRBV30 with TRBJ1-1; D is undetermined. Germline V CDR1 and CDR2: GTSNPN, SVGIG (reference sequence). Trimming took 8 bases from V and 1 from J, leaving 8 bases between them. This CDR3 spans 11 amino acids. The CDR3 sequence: CATGGNTEAFF. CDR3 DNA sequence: TGTGCCACCGGTGGGAACACTGAAGCTTTCTTT. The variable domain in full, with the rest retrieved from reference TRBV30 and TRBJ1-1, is SQTIHQWPATLVQPVGSPLSLECTVEGTSNPNLYWYRQAAGRGLQLLFYSVGIGQISSEVPQNLSASRPQDRQFILSSKKLLLSDSGFYLCATGGNTEAFFGQGTRLTVV.

In DNA form, the CDR3 reads TGTGCCAGCAGCTTAACTAGCGGACCTTCCCTTCCGAAGTATTTT. Its protein product is CASSLTSGPSLPKYF. V is TRBV11-2 and J is TRBJ2-3, with TRBD2 matching over 8 bases. Germline V gives CDR1 SGHAT, CDR2 FQNNGV. The CDR3 has 15 residues. The J segment lost 13 bases and the V segment lost 2 bases, leaving 14 bases of the junction unmatched.

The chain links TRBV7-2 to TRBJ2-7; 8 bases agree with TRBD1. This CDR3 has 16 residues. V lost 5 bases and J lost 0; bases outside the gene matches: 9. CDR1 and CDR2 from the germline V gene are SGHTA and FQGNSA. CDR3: CASSTAGQGHSYEQYF. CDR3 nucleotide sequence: TGTGCCAGCAGCACGGCTGGACAGGGCCACTCCTACGAGCAGTACTTC.

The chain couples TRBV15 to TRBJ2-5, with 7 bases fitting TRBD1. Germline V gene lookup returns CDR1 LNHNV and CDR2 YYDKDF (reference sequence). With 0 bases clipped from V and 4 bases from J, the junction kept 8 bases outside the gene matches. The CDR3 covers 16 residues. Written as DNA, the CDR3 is TGTGCCACCAGCAGAGAAGGGGGCAGGGACGGAGAGACCCAGTACTTC. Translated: CATSREGGRDGETQYF. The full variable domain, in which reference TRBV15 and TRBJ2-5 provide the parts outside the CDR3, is DAMVIQNPRYQVTQFGKPVTLSCSQTLNHNVMYWYQQKSSQAPKLLFHYYDKDFNNEADTPDNFQSRRPNTSFCFLDIRSPGLGDTAMYLCATSREGGRDGETQYFGPGTRLLVL.

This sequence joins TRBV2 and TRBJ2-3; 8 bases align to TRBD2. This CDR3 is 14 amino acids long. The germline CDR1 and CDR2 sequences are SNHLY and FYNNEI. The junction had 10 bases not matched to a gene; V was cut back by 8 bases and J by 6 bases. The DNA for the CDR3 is TGTGCCAGCTGGGGGACGGCGGGGGGCGATACGCAGTATTTT. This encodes CASWGTAGGDTQYF.

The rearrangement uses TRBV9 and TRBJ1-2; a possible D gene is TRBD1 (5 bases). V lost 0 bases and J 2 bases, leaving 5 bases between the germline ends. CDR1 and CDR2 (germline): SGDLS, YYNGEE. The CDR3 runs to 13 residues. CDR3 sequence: CASSVGQNYGYTF. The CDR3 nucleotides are TGTGCCAGCAGCGTAGGACAGAACTATGGCTACACCTTC.